These T cell receptor beta chains were read from a single sample in a study of cytomegalovirus exposure and HLA in healthy donors. Libraries were prepared by immunoSEQ multiplex PCR; TCRdb keeps only in-frame clonotypes and omits some of them. Of about 180,000 clones detected, over 75% appear once; the ten largest clones hold 1%. Sequencing input: PBMCs. The receptors stem from a woman aged 45-65 years in good health and CMV-seropositive. CDR3s include the opening cysteine and the closing phenylalanine or tryptophan. The order of the fields is V gene, J gene, D gene, clone size, CDR3 DNA, CDR3 protein. D genes are given only for firm matches. Size values are once, few and many counts, or a class for expanded clones, and some rows have none.

TRBV27	TRBJ1-6	TRBD1	NA	TGTGCCAGCAGTTTATTCGGACAGGGCAATTATAATTCACCCCTCCACTTT	CASSLFGQGNYNSPLHF
TRBV18	TRBJ1-1	NA	NA	TGTGCCAGCTCACCGAACCCCCCCGGGACAACGAACACTGAAGCTTTCTTT	CASSPNPPGTTNTEAFF
TRBV19	TRBJ2-7	NA	NA	TGTGCCAGTAGTACGGACCTCCCGCGGGGCCCCTACGAGCAGTACTTC	CASSTDLPRGPYEQYF
TRBV11-1	TRBJ2-3	TRBD2	NA	TGTGCCAGCAGCCAGACTAGCGGGGGGTACACAGATACGCAGTATTTT	CASSQTSGGYTDTQYF
TRBV5-1	TRBJ1-2	NA	NA	TGCGCCAGCAGCTTGGGGCAGGATGGCTACACCTTC	CASSLGQDGYTF
TRBV28	TRBJ2-7	NA	NA	TGTGCCAGCACCCCAGGAGGGGAAGGCGAGCAGTACTTC	CASTPGGEGEQYF
TRBV13	TRBJ2-5	TRBD2	NA	TGTGCCAGCAGCTTAGTTAGCGGGGCAAGGAGGGAGACCCAGTACTTC	CASSLVSGARRETQYF
TRBV5-1	TRBJ2-2	NA	few	TGCGCCAGCACCCCTCAGTCCTCGAACACCGGGGAGCTGTTTTTT	CASTPQSSNTGELFF
TRBV2	TRBJ1-4	NA	NA	TGTGCCAGCAGTTGGACTGGACTGGAAAAACTGTTTTTT	CASSWTGLEKLFF
TRBV6-5	TRBJ1-1	TRBD1	NA	TGTGCCAGCAGTACAGGGGAACAGACTGAAGCTTTCTTT	CASSTGEQTEAFF
TRBV7-7	TRBJ1-1	NA	NA	TGTGCTAGCAGCCTACAGGAAGGAACTGAAGCTTTCTTT	CASSLQEGTEAFF
TRBV6-1	TRBJ1-2	TRBD1	NA	TGTGCCAGCGGATTTGGGGGACAGGTGAACTATGGCTACACCTTC	CASGFGGQVNYGYTF
TRBV9	TRBJ1-1	TRBD1	once	TGTGCCAGCAGCGTAGGGACAGGGAACTCAAACACTGAAGCTTTCTTT	CASSVGTGNSNTEAFF
TRBV13	TRBJ2-7	NA	NA	TGTGCCAGCAGCTTGAGTCTTGGTTTATACGAGCAGTACTTC	CASSLSLGLYEQYF
TRBV19	TRBJ2-1	TRBD2	NA	TGTGCCAGTAGTAGGCTAGCGGGGGGGTTTAATGAGCAGTTCTTC	CASSRLAGGFNEQFF
TRBV19	TRBJ1-1	NA	few	TGTGCCAGTAGTATAGTAGGAGTAAACACTGAAGCTTTCTTT	CASSIVGVNTEAFF
TRBV28	TRBJ1-1	NA	NA	TGTGCCAGCAGAGTGACCGGGTCGGGCACTGAAGCTTTCTTT	CASRVTGSGTEAFF
TRBV6-1	TRBJ1-2	NA	NA	TGTGCCAGCAGTGAATTATGGCAGGGCAATGGCTACACCTTC	CASSELWQGNGYTF
TRBV19	TRBJ1-1	NA	NA	TGTGCCAGTAGTCATCGGGAGAGGACTGAAGCTTTCTTT	CASSHRERTEAFF
TRBV11-2	TRBJ2-2	NA	NA	TGTGCCAGCAGCTTATTCTTGGAGGCCGCCGGGGAGCTGTTTTTT	CASSLFLEAAGELFF
TRBV5-1	TRBJ1-4	TRBD1	NA	TGCGCCAGCAGCTTAGGGGGCTCTAATGAAAAACTGTTTTTT	CASSLGGSNEKLFF
TRBV29-1	TRBJ1-1	NA	NA	TGCAGCGCATTACCGGGACACCCGAACACTGAAGCTTTCTTT	CSALPGHPNTEAFF
TRBV6-1	TRBJ1-2	NA	NA	TGTGCCAGCAGTGAACCCGGACGGACACCAGCGCACTATGGCTACACCTTC	CASSEPGRTPAHYGYTF
TRBV6-1	TRBJ1-1	NA	NA	TGTGCCAGCAGACCCAACAGGGTGGGCACTGAAGCTTTCTTT	CASRPNRVGTEAFF
TRBV6-5	TRBJ1-1	TRBD1	NA	TGTGCCAGCAGTTACGGACAGGACAGCGGTGAAGCTTTCTTT	CASSYGQDSGEAFF
TRBV7-3	TRBJ2-1	NA	NA	TGTGCCAGCAGCCCACCTGGGGGCAGGTTAAATGAGCAGTTCTTC	CASSPPGGRLNEQFF
TRBV28	TRBJ1-2	TRBD1	NA	TGTGCCAGCACCTCGACAGGGATCGTTAACTATGGCTACACCTTC	CASTSTGIVNYGYTF
TRBV27	TRBJ2-3	TRBD2	once	TGTGCCAGCAGTCCCCGGAGACTAGCGGTTAACACAGATACGCAGTATTTT	CASSPRRLAVNTDTQYF
TRBV5-4	TRBJ2-5	NA	NA	TGTGCCAGCAGCATAACAGGGCTGGAGACCCAGTACTTC	CASSITGLETQYF
TRBV27	TRBJ2-7	TRBD2	NA	TGTGCCAGCAGTCCTCGGGGGGGTCGGTCCTACGAGCAGTACTTC	CASSPRGGRSYEQYF
TRBV15	TRBJ2-1	NA	once	TGTGCCACCAGCAGAGATCAATTCGGGGGGCTTGTCTCCTACAATGAGCAGTTCTTC	CATSRDQFGGLVSYNEQFF
TRBV7-9	TRBJ2-7	TRBD2	few	TGTTCCAGCAGCCCTCAGGGAGGGGAGCAGTACTTC	CSSSPQGGEQYF
TRBV7-9	TRBJ2-1	TRBD2	NA	TGTTCCAGCAGCTTTGTCCCGGGACTAGAGTCGGTTGAGCAGTTCTTC	CSSSFVPGLESVEQFF
TRBV5-1	TRBJ1-2	TRBD1	NA	TGCGCCAGCAGCTTCGCACTGACAGGGAGGTCCTATGGCTACACCTTC	CASSFALTGRSYGYTF
TRBV27	TRBJ1-5	TRBD1	NA	TGTGCCAGCAGCGCCCAGGGGGCGGCCAATCAGCCCCAGCATTTT	CASSAQGAANQPQHF
TRBV4-3	TRBJ2-5	NA	once	TGCGCCAGCAGCCAAGATCGAGGCCGGGAGCAGTACTTC	CASSQDRGREQYF